One and the same sample provided the 15 T cell receptor beta chains below, sequenced in a study of OX40 agonist ivuxolimab in advanced cancers. The library was made by the immunoSEQ multiplex PCR assay. TCRdb re-hosts the immuneACCESS table, in-frame sequences only. Its copies lack some clones; in the studies checked, an unresolved V gene accounts for under half of them, and the cause for the rest is not known. The sample table records some 33,000 clones; roughly 82% of these occur just once. About 22% of the sample is in the top ten clones. The sample here was CD4+ or CD8+ T cells sorted from blood, taken in a trial of the OX40 agonist ivuxolimab. Receptors were obtained from an adult with an advanced solid tumor such as melanoma, head and neck, liver or kidney cancer.

The V gene is TRBV2, the J gene TRBJ2-7; D call uncertain. Deletions cut 6 bases from V and 0 bases from J, with 9 bases between. Germline lookup yields CDR1 SNHLY and CDR2 FYNNEI. There are 13 residues in the CDR3. Written as DNA, the CDR3 is TGTGCCAGCAGCAAGGACGGCTCCTACGAGCAGTACTTC. As protein: CASSKDGSYEQYF.

This chain links TRBV5-5 with TRBJ2-1, with TRBD1 identical over 8 bases. The germline V gene has CDR1 SGHKS and CDR2 YYEKEE (reference sequence). J lost 5 bases, V lost 4 bases, and 8 bases had no gene match. The CDR3 loop spans 15 amino acids. CDR3 amino acids: CASSGRTGINNEQFF. The CDR3, as DNA: TGTGCCAGCAGCGGAAGGACAGGGATCAACAATGAGCAGTTCTTC.

The genes are TRBV13 and TRBJ2-7; TRBD2 matches at 9 bases. From germline, CDR1 is PRHDT and CDR2 FYEKMQ (reference sequence). The CDR3 loop spans 14 amino acids. The V gene end was trimmed by 3 bases and the J gene end by 5 bases; junction bases not matched to a gene: 5. CDR3: CASSFGSGSNEQYF. As DNA, the CDR3 is TGTGCCAGCAGCTTTGGTAGCGGGAGTAACGAGCAGTACTTC.

The chain has TRBV14 and TRBJ2-5; D remains unclear. Trimming removed 4 bases from V and 5 bases from J, with 5 bases in between. CDR3 size: 11 residues. Germline CDR1 and CDR2: SGHDN and FVKESK. The CDR3 is CASSRSETQYF. CDR3 DNA sequence: TGTGCCAGCAGCCGTTCGGAGACCCAGTACTTC. The whole variable domain, remainder taken from reference TRBV14 and TRBJ2-5, is EAGVTQFPSHSVIEKGQTVTLRCDPISGHDNLYWYRRVMGKEIKFLLHFVKESKQDESGMPNNRFLAERTGGTYSTLKVQPAELEDSGVYFCASSRSETQYFGPGTRLLVL.

The V call is TRBV6-5, the J call TRBJ2-5; the match to TRBD1 covers 7 bases. Germline V gives CDR1 MNHEY, CDR2 SVGAGI. The V gene end was trimmed by 5 bases and the J gene end by 5 bases; junction bases not matched to a gene: 5. The CDR3 covers 13 residues. The CDR3 is CASSEQGMETQYF. In DNA, the CDR3 is TGTGCCAGCAGTGAACAGGGGATGGAGACCCAGTACTTC.

V usage is TRBV6-5 and J usage is TRBJ2-1, with D tentatively TRBD1 or TRBD2 (5 bases each). Trimming took 6 bases from V and 13 from J, leaving 16 bases between them. The V gene's germline CDR1 is MNHEY and CDR2 SVGAGI. The CDR3 covers 12 residues. CDR3 sequence: CASRGTSAIQFF. CDR3 in DNA: TGTGCCAGCAGAGGGACGTCCGCAATACAGTTCTTC.

J is TRBJ2-7 and V is TRBV10-1; 10 nucleotides agree with TRBD2. Germline V gene sequence: CDR1 WNHNN, CDR2 SYGVQD (reference sequence). This CDR3 comprises 14 residues. Trimming removed 5 bases from V and 5 bases from J; junction bases left unmatched: 6. CDR3 sequence (DNA): TGCGCCAGCAGTAAGGGACTAGCGCCCAACGAGCAGTACTTC. This encodes CASSKGLAPNEQYF.

The V and J genes are TRBV27 and TRBJ1-3; D is undetermined. The CDR3 totals 13 residues. Germline-derived CDR1 and CDR2 are MNHEY and SMNVEV (reference sequence). The V and J ends lost 4 bases and 3 bases respectively, with 7 bases between them. The CDR3 DNA is TGTGCCAGCAGTTCTAGCCATGGAAACACCATATATTTT. Its translation is CASSSSHGNTIYF.

In its sample, this clone ranks as medium-sized. V usage is TRBV4-2 and J usage is TRBJ2-7, with D possibly TRBD1 on 6 matching bases. Trimming stripped 0 bases from V and 2 bases from J, with 14 bases between. CDR3 length equals 16 residues. Germline loops: CDR1 LGHNA, CDR2 YNFKEQ. In nucleotides, the CDR3 is TGTGCCAGCAGCCAAGATTTCGGGGACATGACCTACGAGCAGTACTTC. This translates into CASSQDFGDMTYEQYF.

The chain is built from TRBV9 and TRBJ1-4; D unresolved. There are 13 residues in the CDR3. Germline V lookup: CDR1 SGDLS, CDR2 YYNGEE. Between the trimmed V and J ends, which lost 0 bases and 4 bases, there was a span of 4 bases. The CDR3 nucleotides read TGTGCCAGCAGCGTAGGGATTAATGAAAAACTGTTTTTT. Its protein product is CASSVGINEKLFF.

This chain joins TRBV18 and TRBJ1-2, with 7 bases fitting TRBD1. The germline V gene encodes CDR1 KGHSH and CDR2 LQKENI. The length of the CDR3 is 14 residues. Losses at the gene ends were 3 bases for V and 2 bases for J; bases not matched to a gene: 3. The CDR3: CASSPSTGNYGYTF. CDR3 DNA sequence: TGTGCCAGCTCACCGTCGACAGGGAACTATGGCTACACCTTC.

In its sample, this clone was seen once. The chain employs TRBV28 and TRBJ2-5; perhaps TRBD1 as D (6 bases). The CDR3 extends over 16 amino acids. V lost 5 bases to trimming and J lost 5 bases, with 21 bases between them. Germline V lookup: CDR1 MDHEN, CDR2 SYDVKM. CDR3 DNA: TGTGCCAGCAGTCCAGGGACACGGGTAGGGTTGGAGACCCAGTACTTC. Translation gives CASSPGTRVGLETQYF.

This clone was counted a few times. The genes are TRBV7-6 and TRBJ1-2; D might be TRBD1 (6 bases). Germline CDR1 reads SGHVS; CDR2 reads FNYEAQ. V lost 5 bases to trimming and J lost 9 bases, with 10 bases between them. The CDR3 sequence is 11 residues long. CDR3 region: CASSPGTSYTF. The CDR3 nucleotides are TGTGCCAGCAGCCCCGGGACAAGCTACACCTTC.

The chain has TRBV19 and TRBJ2-2; no clear D. Germline values: CDR1 LNHDA, CDR2 SQIVND (reference sequence). The CDR3 length is 15 residues. V shed 2 bases and J shed 1 base, with 8 bases lying between them. The CDR3 nucleotides read TGTGCCAGTAGTATATTTGCAGGGAACACCGGGGAGCTGTTTTTT. This sequence encodes CASSIFAGNTGELFF.

This chain links TRBV7-2 with TRBJ2-7; 11 positions match TRBD2. Germline CDR1 SGHTA, CDR2 FQGNSA. J was trimmed by 0 bases and V by 5 bases; bases with no gene match: 3. The CDR3 totals 15 residues. The CDR3 here is CASSLLAGGSYEQYF. The CDR3 nucleotides read TGTGCCAGCAGCCTTCTAGCGGGGGGCTCCTACGAGCAGTACTTC.